This T cell receptor beta chain was recovered during a study of regulatory T cells in long-lasting Graves disease. Stated time point: newly diagnosed GD, antithyroid drugs for less than 3 months. PBMCs provided the RNA from which the TCR library was made. Germline lookup yields CDR1 MNHNS and CDR2 SASEGT. Between the trimmed V and J ends, which lost 5 bases and 4 bases, there was a span of 20 bases. The CDR3 consists of 17 residues. The TCR beta library used iRepertoire HTBI primers with Arm-PCR amplification of CDR3. MiXCR was run by TCRdb on the multiplex PCR reads, yielding one entry per CDR3 protein. The top ten clones hold around 13% of a sample with about 610,000 distinct CDR3 sequences, about 16% of them seen once. These same records also appear under a second study, on T cells in Graves' hyperthyroidism and ophthalmopathy.

The sequence was collected from a man younger than 30 with Graves disease. The rearrangement joins TRBV6-1 to TRBJ2-2; TRBD2 might be the D (6 bases). The specimen was peripheral blood mononuclear cells (PBMCs), collected at new diagnosis, from a patient treated with antithyroid drugs. The CDR3, as DNA: TGTGCCAGCAGTACCGTCCGTGGGAGGTCTACCACCGGGGAGCTGTTTTTT. This gives the protein CASSTVRGRSTTGELFF.